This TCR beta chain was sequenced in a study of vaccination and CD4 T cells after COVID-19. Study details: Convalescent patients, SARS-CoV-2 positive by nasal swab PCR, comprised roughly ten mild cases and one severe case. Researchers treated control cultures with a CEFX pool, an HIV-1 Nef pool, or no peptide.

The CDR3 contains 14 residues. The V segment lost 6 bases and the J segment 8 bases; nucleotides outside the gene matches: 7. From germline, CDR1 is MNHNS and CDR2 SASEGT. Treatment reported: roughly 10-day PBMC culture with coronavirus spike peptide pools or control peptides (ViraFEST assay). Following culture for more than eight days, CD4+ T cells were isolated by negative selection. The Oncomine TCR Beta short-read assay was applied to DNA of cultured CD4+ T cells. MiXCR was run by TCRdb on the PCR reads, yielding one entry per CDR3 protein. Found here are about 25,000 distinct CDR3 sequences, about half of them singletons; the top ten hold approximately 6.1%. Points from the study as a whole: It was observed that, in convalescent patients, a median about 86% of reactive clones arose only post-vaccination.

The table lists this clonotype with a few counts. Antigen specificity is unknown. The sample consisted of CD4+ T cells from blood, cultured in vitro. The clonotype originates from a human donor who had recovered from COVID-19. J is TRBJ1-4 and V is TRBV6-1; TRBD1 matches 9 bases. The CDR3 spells CASRNTGGWEKLFF. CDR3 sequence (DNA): TGTGCCAGCAGGAATACAGGGGGCTGGGAAAAACTGTTTTTT.